These 20 T cell receptor beta chains were all obtained from the same sample, sequenced in a study of blood T cell repertoires in COVID-19. Method: immunoSEQ multiplex PCR; TCRdb's copy keeps in-frame clones and lacks some. The sample carries 300,000 to 400,000 clones, about nine tenths recorded once. The sample taken for sequencing was peripheral blood. These receptors were obtained from a woman in her seventies with COVID-19, enrolled during active disease.

In its sample, this clone was seen once. The germline gene is not matched at one end of the junction; a read error may be the cause. The chain uses TRBV12-3 or TRBV12-4 and TRBJ1-6, with 8 bases that match TRBD1. The CDR3 is 11 amino acids. The DNA of the CDR3 is TGTGCCAGCAGTTTAGGGGACAGGAGTAATTTT. Its translation is CASSLGDRSNF.

The chain uses TRBV5-6 and TRBJ1-1, with a weak D call TRBD1 (6 bases). The CDR3 consists of 15 residues. V was pared by 1 base and J by 1 base, with 11 bases between. Germline CDR1 reads SGHDT; CDR2 reads YYEEEE. The CDR3 DNA follows: TGTGCCAGCAGCTTGAACTGGGGGCCGAACACTGAAGCTTTCTTT. Translation: CASSLNWGPNTEAFF.

This clone was seen a single time. This chain connects TRBV24-1 to TRBJ2-3; D gene uncertain. This CDR3 has 12 amino acids. The germline V and J ends were trimmed by 2 bases and 4 bases, with 3 bases remaining between them. Per germline, CDR1 KGHDR and CDR2 SFDVKD. DNA for the CDR3: TGTGCCACCAGTGATTCGGCAGATACGCAGTATTTT. It codes for CATSDSADTQYF.

CDR3 loop: CASSSGLAIEQFF. CDR3 nucleotides: TGCGCCAGCAGCTCGGGACTAGCTATTGAGCAGTTCTTC. The chain joins TRBV5-1 to TRBJ2-1; 9 bases map to TRBD2. Unmatched junction bases numbered 4, after V lost 3 bases and J lost 9 bases. Germline CDR1 is SGHRS and CDR2 is YFSETQ. The CDR3 has 13 amino acids.

This clone was observed once. The rearrangement links TRBV18 to TRBJ2-5; TRBD1 is a possible D gene (6 bases). Per germline, CDR1 KGHSH and CDR2 LQKENI. V shed 5 bases and J shed 10 bases, with 17 bases lying between them. CDR3 length: 13 residues. CDR3 protein: CASSTDRSAGQYF. The CDR3 DNA reads TGTGCCAGCTCAACCGACAGGTCGGCGGGCCAGTACTTC.

This clone was counted a few times. V usage is TRBV7-9 and J usage is TRBJ2-5, with D hard to call. Germline V lookup: CDR1 SEHNR, CDR2 FQNEAQ (reference sequence). This CDR3 has 14 residues. The V end was cut by 1 base, the J end by 2 bases, with 8 bases between. In nucleotides, the CDR3 is TGTGCCAGCAGCTTAGATTTGAGGCAAGAGACCCAGTACTTC. It translates to CASSLDLRQETQYF.

The chain couples TRBV19 to TRBJ2-7, with 10 bases aligning to TRBD1. The CDR3 sequence is 15 residues long. Germline CDR1 is LNHDA and CDR2 is SQIVND (reference sequence). J lost 2 bases, V lost 6 bases, and 7 bases had no gene match. CDR3 sequence (DNA): TGTGCCAGTAGACGTGAGGACAGGGGGGCCTACGAGCAGTACTTC. Translation gives CASRREDRGAYEQYF. Full variable domain (missing parts from reference TRBV19 and TRBJ2-7): DGGITQSPKYLFRKEGQNVTLSCEQNLNHDAMYWYRQDPGQGLRLIYYSQIVNDFQKGDIAEGYSVSREKKESFPLTVTSAQKNPTAFYLCASRREDRGAYEQYFGPGTRLTVT.

The CDR3 is CASSPGGPQETQYF. CDR3 coding DNA: TGTGCCAGCAGCCCCGGGGGTCCTCAAGAGACCCAGTACTTC. This rearrangement joins TRBV9 to TRBJ2-5; D is perhaps TRBD2 (6 bases). The germline V and J ends were trimmed by 4 bases and 2 bases, with 12 bases remaining between them. The CDR3 consists of 14 residues. Germline V gives CDR1 SGDLS, CDR2 YYNGEE.

This chain links TRBV7-2 with TRBJ2-3; D not resolved. Looked up from germline, CDR1 is SGHTA and CDR2 is FQGNSA. The V end lost 0 bases, the J end lost 3 bases, and 10 bases lay between the germline ends. There are 15 residues in the CDR3. Here the CDR3 DNA reads TGTGCCAGCAGCTTAGCAGGCCTAGGAACAGATACGCAGTATTTT. It codes for CASSLAGLGTDTQYF.

The chain carries TRBV7-2 and TRBJ1-4, with 8 bases fitting TRBD1. With V trimmed by 4 bases and J by 7 bases, 5 bases remained unmatched. The germline CDR1 and CDR2 sequences are SGHTA and FQGNSA. The CDR3 has 14 residues. CDR3 sequence (DNA): TGTGCCAGCAGCTCCCAGGGGGCTGGTGAAAAACTGTTTTTT. Translation: CASSSQGAGEKLFF.

The J gene is TRBJ1-6, the V gene TRBV6-1, with TRBD1 matching 8 bases. The CDR3 has 17 residues. V lost 2 bases, J lost 6 bases, and 9 bases stayed unmatched. CDR1 and CDR2 (germline): MNHNS, SASEGT. This chain's CDR3 is CASSERRQGASNSPLHF. Written as DNA, the CDR3 is TGTGCCAGCAGTGAACGTCGTCAGGGGGCATCTAATTCACCCCTCCACTTT.

The V call is TRBV21-1, the J call TRBJ1-5; the listed D gene, TRBD1, was not tested against the DNA. TRBV21-1 is assigned pseudogene status. The CDR3 sequence is 19 residues long. Here the CDR3 reads CASSKRYHRGREASQPQHF. In DNA form, the CDR3 reads TGTGCCAGCAGCAAAAGATATCACAGGGGGCGTGAGGCAAGTCAGCCCCAGCATTTT.

Written as DNA, the CDR3 is TGTGCCAGCAGCCCTTATAGAGGTAGTGAGCAGTTCTTC. It encodes CASSPYRGSEQFF. The J gene is TRBJ2-1, the V gene TRBV7-7; D not resolved. V was shortened by 5 bases and J by 9 bases, with 14 bases between the two germline ends. Germline assignment: CDR1 SSHAT and CDR2 FNYEAQ (reference sequence). The CDR3 loop spans 13 amino acids.

This clone showed up just once. The rearrangement links TRBV5-1 to TRBJ2-3, with TRBD2 matching over 10 bases. CDR1 is SGHRS and CDR2 is YFSETQ in the germline V gene. V trimming: 1 base; J trimming: 2 bases; junction bases outside the gene matches: 10. This CDR3 region has 18 residues. The CDR3 region is CASSLFALTSGATDTQYF. DNA for the CDR3: TGCGCCAGCAGCTTGTTTGCTCTCACTAGCGGGGCCACAGATACGCAGTATTTT. Together with reference TRBV5-1 and TRBJ2-3, the CDR3 gives the full variable domain: KAGVTQTPRYLIKTRGQQVTLSCSPISGHRSVSWYQQTPGQGLQFLFEYFSETQRNKGNFPGRFSGRQFSNSRSEMNVSTLELGDSALYLCASSLFALTSGATDTQYFGPGTRLTVL.

The V gene is TRBV6-5, the J gene TRBJ2-1; TRBD2 matches 9 bases. The CDR3 contains 16 residues. V shed 2 bases and J 5 bases; nucleotides not matched to a gene: 7. In germline, CDR1 is MNHEY, CDR2 SVGAGI. Written as DNA, the CDR3 is TGTGCCAGCAGTTACCGAAGCGGGGGGCTTAACAATGAGCAGTTCTTC. Its translation is CASSYRSGGLNNEQFF.

This sequence joins TRBV19 and TRBJ1-3; D ambiguous. In germline, CDR1 is LNHDA, CDR2 SQIVND (reference sequence). V was pared by 3 bases and J by 0 bases, with 15 bases between. There are 17 residues in the CDR3. The CDR3: CASSILRGSRSGNTIYF. The CDR3 DNA reads as TGTGCCAGTAGTATTCTTCGGGGTTCCCGCTCTGGAAACACCATATATTTT. Combining the CDR3 with reference TRBV19 and TRBJ1-3 gives the whole variable domain DGGITQSPKYLFRKEGQNVTLSCEQNLNHDAMYWYRQDPGQGLRLIYYSQIVNDFQKGDIAEGYSVSREKKESFPLTVTSAQKNPTAFYLCASSILRGSRSGNTIYFGEGSWLTVV.

The genes are TRBV5-6 and TRBJ2-2, with D possibly being TRBD2 (5 bases). CDR1 and CDR2 from the germline V gene are SGHDT and YYEEEE. The V end was cut by 5 bases, the J end by 3 bases, with 14 bases between. The CDR3 runs to 15 residues. The CDR3 nucleotides read TGTGCCAGCAGAGTGGACTGGGGAGACACCGGGGAGCTGTTTTTT. Encoded protein: CASRVDWGDTGELFF.

This chain uses TRBV5-6 with TRBJ1-2; 10 bases align to TRBD1. The CDR3 length is 15 residues. Germline-derived CDR1 and CDR2 are SGHDT and YYEEEE. V shed 5 bases, J shed 5 bases, and the junction held 9 bases outside the gene matches. The CDR3 loop reads CASSPRGQGIYGYTF. The DNA for the CDR3 is TGTGCCAGCAGTCCTAGGGGACAGGGGATTTATGGCTACACCTTC. Variable domain in full (rest from reference TRBV5-6 and TRBJ1-2): DAGVTQSPTHLIKTRGQQVTLRCSPKSGHDTVSWYQQALGQGPQFIFQYYEEEERQRGNFPDRFSGHQFPNYSSELNVNALLLGDSALYLCASSPRGQGIYGYTFGSGTRLTVV.

The table lists this clone with a count of one. CDR3 bases: TGTGCCAGCAGCTTAGCGGGACAGAAATACTATGGCTACACCTTC. It yields the protein CASSLAGQKYYGYTF. This chain joins TRBV7-9 and TRBJ1-2; 7 bases fit TRBD1. This CDR3 comprises 15 residues. Losses at the gene ends were 0 bases for V and 3 bases for J; bases not matched to a gene: 4. Germline lookup yields CDR1 SEHNR and CDR2 FQNEAQ (reference sequence).

This chain uses TRBV4-3 with TRBJ1-1; TRBD1 might be the D (6 bases). With 6 bases removed from V and 0 bases from J, the gap between germline ends came to 11 bases. The CDR3 is made up of 14 amino acids. The germline CDR1 and CDR2 sequences are LGHNA and YSLEER. The CDR3 DNA follows: TGCGCCAGCAGAGCAGGGACAATGAACACTGAAGCTTTCTTT. As protein: CASRAGTMNTEAFF.